This passage covers 21 T cell receptor beta chains from one sample sequenced in a study of shared clonotypes between healthy human individuals. Sequencing used immunoSEQ multiplex PCR; TCRdb keeps in-frame clones, though not all of them. The data hold over a million clones, with around 97% observed a single time. The source material was naive CD4+ T cells sorted from blood. Subset meaning: CD45RA+ positively selected. These receptors were taken from a man in his thirties or forties in good health.

The chain has TRBV4-3 and TRBJ2-6, with D perhaps TRBD1 (5 bases). Trimming cost V 4 bases and J 0 bases, with 10 bases left between them. The V gene's germline CDR1 is LGHNA and CDR2 YSLEER. The CDR3 runs to 16 residues. DNA of the CDR3: TGCGCCAGCAGCCCGAGACAGACCTCTGGGGCCAACGTCCTGACTTTC. Encoded protein: CASSPRQTSGANVLTF.

The chain is built from TRBV19 and TRBJ2-7; 13 positions agree with TRBD2. Trimming removed 4 bases from V and 6 bases from J; junction bases left unmatched: 6. CDR1 is LNHDA, CDR2 SQIVND, per germline (reference sequence). The CDR3 covers 15 residues. The CDR3 bases are TGTGCCAGTAGTACTACTAGCGGGAGGGTCGGCGAGCAGTACTTC. Its protein is CASSTTSGRVGEQYF.

This rearrangement joins TRBV19 to TRBJ1-5; D is possibly TRBD1 (5 bases). The ends were cut back, 7 bases at V and 3 bases at J, with 16 bases in the middle. Germline lookup yields CDR1 LNHDA and CDR2 SQIVND (reference sequence). The CDR3 is made up of 15 amino acids. CDR3 region: CASKAGNWFNQPQHF. The CDR3 nucleotides are TGTGCCAGTAAAGCAGGGAACTGGTTCAATCAGCCCCAGCATTTT.

The gene calls are TRBV10-1 and TRBJ2-1; TRBD1 aligns across 7 bases. Germline V CDR1 and CDR2: WNHNN, SYGVQD (reference sequence). Trimming took 0 bases from V and 2 from J; bases not matched to a gene: 7. This CDR3 is 17 amino acids long. The chain's CDR3 is CASSESRGGGPYNEQFF. CDR3 DNA: TGCGCCAGCAGTGAGTCGAGAGGGGGCGGCCCCTACAATGAGCAGTTCTTC.

The rearrangement links TRBV28 to TRBJ2-7, with 7 bases that match TRBD1. CDR1 is MDHEN, CDR2 SYDVKM, per germline. V was clipped by 6 bases and J by 1 base; unmatched bases: 9. The CDR3 is 15 residues long. In DNA form, the CDR3 reads TGTGCCAGCAGCAACAGGGGTTCCTTTTCCTACGAGCAGTACTTC. It codes for CASSNRGSFSYEQYF.

As for this clone: The same CDR3 is also encoded by other DNA sequences in this sample. CDR3 nucleotides: TGCAGCGTGGGGGACCGCGGGTACGAGCAGTACTTC. Translation: CSVGDRGYEQYF. The rearrangement links TRBV29-1 to TRBJ2-7, with D perhaps given as TRBD1 or TRBD2 (5 bases each). Germline CDR1 reads SQVTM; CDR2 reads ANQGSEA. Trimming removed 6 bases from V and 4 bases from J, with 13 bases in between. The CDR3 runs 12 residues.

This clone was seen only once. The V call is TRBV25-1, the J call TRBJ1-4, with a possible D match to TRBD1 (6 bases). This CDR3 is built from 15 residues. V lost 1 base and J 4 bases, leaving 10 bases between the germline ends. The germline V gene encodes CDR1 MGHDK and CDR2 SYGVNS. The CDR3 here is CASSESRDINEKLFF. The DNA of the CDR3 is TGTGCCAGCAGTGAATCCCGGGACATTAATGAAAAACTGTTTTTT.

The CDR3, as DNA: TGTGCCAGTAGTACCGACAGGGAGATGAACACTGAAGCTTTCTTT. Protein product: CASSTDREMNTEAFF. The V gene is TRBV19, the J gene TRBJ1-1; 7 nucleotides match TRBD1. V lost 4 bases and J lost 0; bases outside the gene matches: 5. Germline assignment: CDR1 LNHDA and CDR2 SQIVND (reference sequence). This CDR3 spans 15 amino acids.

The gene calls are TRBV5-1 and TRBJ2-2; D remains ambiguous. Trimming stripped 4 bases from V and 6 bases from J, with 10 bases between. The CDR3 runs to 13 residues. CDR1 is SGHRS and CDR2 is YFSETQ in the germline V gene. CDR3 DNA: TGCGCCAGCAGCCCCAAAGTGTCCGGGGAGCTGTTTTTT. This encodes CASSPKVSGELFF.

The V and J genes are TRBV10-3 and TRBJ1-5; maybe TRBD1 (6 bases). Germline-derived CDR1 and CDR2 are ENHRY and SYGVKD. The CDR3 loop spans 15 amino acids. V was trimmed by 0 bases and J by 7 bases, leaving 13 bases between them. CDR3 nucleotides: TGTGCCATCAGTGAGTCGATACAGGGCGGACAGCCCCAGCATTTT. Protein product: CAISESIQGGQPQHF.

This clone appeared a single time. The genes are TRBV9 and TRBJ2-6, with TRBD1 matching over 8 bases. After removal of 3 bases from V and 5 bases from J, the junction contained 10 bases not matched to a gene. The germline V gene has CDR1 SGDLS and CDR2 YYNGEE. The CDR3 is 17 residues long. The CDR3 spells CASSGHTRGLRANVLTF. The CDR3 DNA follows: TGTGCCAGCAGCGGTCACACCAGGGGGCTTAGGGCCAACGTCCTGACTTTC.

This chain uses TRBV30 with TRBJ2-3; D unresolved. This CDR3 contains 12 residues. Trimming cost V 1 base and J 10 bases, with 12 bases left between them. Per the germline V gene, CDR1 is GTSNPN and CDR2 is SVGIG (reference sequence). Written as DNA, the CDR3 is TGTGCCTGGAGTGAGAGACAAGGAGCGCAGTATTTT. Translated: CAWSERQGAQYF.

The rearrangement uses TRBV5-1 and TRBJ2-2; 10 nucleotides line up with TRBD2. V was clipped by 7 bases and J by 7 bases; unmatched bases: 7. The CDR3 contains 14 residues. Germline V gene lookup returns CDR1 SGHRS and CDR2 YFSETQ. The CDR3: CASGKREGSGELFF. DNA for the CDR3: TGCGCCAGCGGAAAGCGGGAGGGGAGCGGGGAGCTGTTTTTT.

V and J are TRBV4-1 and TRBJ2-1; D unclear. Trimming stripped 1 base from V and 8 bases from J, with 12 bases between. Germline V gene lookup returns CDR1 MGHRA and CDR2 YSYEKL. This CDR3 region has 14 residues. The CDR3 coding sequence is TGCGCCAGCAGCCAAGGAAGCTTCGCGGATGAGCAGTTCTTC. This encodes CASSQGSFADEQFF.

This clone was detected a few times. The rearrangement joins TRBV27 to TRBJ2-2; a possible D gene is TRBD1 (6 bases). The CDR3 totals 15 residues. Germline-derived CDR1 and CDR2 are MNHEY and SMNVEV (reference sequence). Between the trimmed V and J ends, which lost 6 bases and 4 bases, there was a span of 15 bases. In DNA, the CDR3 is TGTGCCAGCAGGCAACAGGGTAGGCCCACCGGGGAGCTGTTTTTT. Its translation is CASRQQGRPTGELFF.

This sequence joins TRBV7-9 and TRBJ2-1; 11 bases are a match to TRBD2. Germline values: CDR1 SEHNR, CDR2 FQNEAQ (reference sequence). The CDR3 consists of 15 residues. The trim removed 4 bases at V and 7 bases at J, leaving 6 bases unmatched. Here the CDR3 DNA reads TGTGCCAGCAGCTGGGGGGCTAGCGGGAGGAATGAGCAGTTCTTC. Residues: CASSWGASGRNEQFF.

In regard to this clone: Within the sample, other DNA sequences also encode this same CDR3. V and J are TRBV5-4 and TRBJ2-5; no firm D call. V was cut by 0 bases and J by 2 bases, with 8 bases left in between. The CDR3 covers 14 residues. CDR1 and CDR2 (germline): SGHNT, YYREEE (reference sequence). CDR3 DNA: TGTGCCAGCAGCTTGGGGGCGCAACAAGAGACCCAGTACTTC. Protein product: CASSLGAQQETQYF.

The J gene is TRBJ2-5, the V gene TRBV5-1, with 12 bases matching TRBD1. The germline V gene encodes CDR1 SGHRS and CDR2 YFSETQ. V was pared by 2 bases and J by 5 bases, with 7 bases of the junction left unmatched. The CDR3 is 16 residues long. The CDR3 bases are TGCGCCAGCAGCTTCCTACGGGACAGGGGGCGTGAGACCCAGTACTTC. This sequence encodes CASSFLRDRGRETQYF.

V gene TRBV20-1 combines with J gene TRBJ2-1; D ambiguous. Germline V gives CDR1 DFQATT, CDR2 SNEGSKA (reference sequence). V lost 2 bases and J 12 bases, leaving 8 bases between the germline ends. The CDR3 is 10 residues long. The CDR3 region is CSARTLLQFF. For the CDR3, the DNA is TGCAGTGCTAGAACACTCTTGCAGTTCTTC.

This chain connects TRBV4-3 to TRBJ1-5, with TRBD1 matching over 10 bases. V lost 2 bases, J lost 9 bases, and 7 bases stayed unmatched. CDR3 size: 15 residues. Germline V gene data show CDR1 as LGHNA and CDR2 as YSLEER. The CDR3 nucleotides read TGCGCCAGCAGCCAATCGACAGGGGGCTTCGTGCCCCAGCATTTT. Translating gives CASSQSTGGFVPQHF.

This rearrangement joins TRBV13 to TRBJ2-1, with D maybe TRBD2 (6 bases). V lost 5 bases, J lost 6 bases, and 11 bases lay in between. The germline V gene encodes CDR1 PRHDT and CDR2 FYEKMQ (reference sequence). The CDR3 length is 13 residues. The CDR3 bases are TGTGCCAGCAGCCCCGGGGGAGGCAATGAGCAGTTCTTC. Translated, it gives CASSPGGGNEQFF.